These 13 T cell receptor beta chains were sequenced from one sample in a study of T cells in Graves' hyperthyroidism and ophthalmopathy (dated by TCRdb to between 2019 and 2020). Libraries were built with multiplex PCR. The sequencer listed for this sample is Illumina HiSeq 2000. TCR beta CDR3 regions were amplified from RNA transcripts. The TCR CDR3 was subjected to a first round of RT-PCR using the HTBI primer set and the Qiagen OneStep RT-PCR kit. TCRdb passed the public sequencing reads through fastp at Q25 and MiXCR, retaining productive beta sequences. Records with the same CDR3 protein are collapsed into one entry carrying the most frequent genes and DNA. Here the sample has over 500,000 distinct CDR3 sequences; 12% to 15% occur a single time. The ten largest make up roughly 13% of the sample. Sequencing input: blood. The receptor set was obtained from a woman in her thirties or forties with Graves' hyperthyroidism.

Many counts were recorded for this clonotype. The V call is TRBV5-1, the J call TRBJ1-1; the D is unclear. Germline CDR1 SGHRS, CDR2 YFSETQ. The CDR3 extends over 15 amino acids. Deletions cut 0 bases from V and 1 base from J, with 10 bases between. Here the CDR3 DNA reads TGCGCCAGCAGCTTGGCACAGAGCACGAACACTGAAGCTTTCTTT. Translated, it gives CASSLAQSTNTEAFF.

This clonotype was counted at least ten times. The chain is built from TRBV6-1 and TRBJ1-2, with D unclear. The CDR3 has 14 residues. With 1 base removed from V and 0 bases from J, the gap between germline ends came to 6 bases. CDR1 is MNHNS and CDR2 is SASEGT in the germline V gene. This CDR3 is CASSEGITNYGYTF. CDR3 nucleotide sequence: TGTGCCAGCAGTGAAGGGATTACTAACTATGGCTACACCTTC.

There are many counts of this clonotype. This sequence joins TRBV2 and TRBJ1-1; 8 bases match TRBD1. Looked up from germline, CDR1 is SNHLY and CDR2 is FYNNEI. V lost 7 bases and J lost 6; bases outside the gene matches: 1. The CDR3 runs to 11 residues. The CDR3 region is CASTGGPEAFF. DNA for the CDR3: TGTGCCAGCACAGGGGGCCCTGAAGCTTTCTTT.

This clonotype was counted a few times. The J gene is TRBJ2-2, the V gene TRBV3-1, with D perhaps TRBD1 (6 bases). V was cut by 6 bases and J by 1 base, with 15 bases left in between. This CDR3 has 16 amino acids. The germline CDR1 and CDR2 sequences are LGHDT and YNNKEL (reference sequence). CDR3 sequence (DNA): TGTGCCAGCAGAGAAGTAGGACAGCGGAACACCGGGGAGCTGTTTTTT. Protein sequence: CASREVGQRNTGELFF.

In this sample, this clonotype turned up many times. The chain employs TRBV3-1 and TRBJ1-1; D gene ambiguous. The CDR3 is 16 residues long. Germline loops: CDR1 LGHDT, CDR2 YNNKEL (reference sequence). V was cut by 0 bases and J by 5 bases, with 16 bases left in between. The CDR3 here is CASSQDLDQRGTEAFF. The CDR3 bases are TGTGCCAGCAGCCAAGACCTTGACCAGAGAGGGACTGAAGCTTTCTTT.

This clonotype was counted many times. This CDR3 is CASRRRDSHNEQFF. The CDR3, as DNA: TGTGCCAGCAGGCGCCGGGACAGCCACAATGAGCAGTTCTTC. The chain couples TRBV2 to TRBJ2-1, with 7 positions matching TRBD1. Germline V gene data show CDR1 as SNHLY and CDR2 as FYNNEI. This CDR3 comprises 14 residues. V lost 6 bases to trimming and J lost 5 bases; unmatched junction nucleotides: 7.

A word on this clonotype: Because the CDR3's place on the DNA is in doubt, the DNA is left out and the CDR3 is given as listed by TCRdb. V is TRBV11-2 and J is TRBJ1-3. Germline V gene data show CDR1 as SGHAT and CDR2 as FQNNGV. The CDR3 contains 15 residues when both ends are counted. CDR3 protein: CASSLGWASGNTVYF.

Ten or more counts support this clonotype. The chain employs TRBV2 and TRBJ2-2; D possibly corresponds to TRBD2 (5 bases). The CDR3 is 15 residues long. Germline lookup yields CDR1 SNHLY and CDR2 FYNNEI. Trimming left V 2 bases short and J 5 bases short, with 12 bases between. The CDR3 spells CASSEFARETGELFF. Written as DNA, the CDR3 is TGTGCCAGCAGTGAATTCGCGAGGGAGACCGGGGAGCTGTTTTTT.

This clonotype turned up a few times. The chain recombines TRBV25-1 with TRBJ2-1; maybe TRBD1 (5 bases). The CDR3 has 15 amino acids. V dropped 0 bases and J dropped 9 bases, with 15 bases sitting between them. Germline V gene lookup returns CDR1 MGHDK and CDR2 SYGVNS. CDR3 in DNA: TGTGCCAGCAGTGAATATGGACCAGGGTCGTCTGAGCAGTTCTTC. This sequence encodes CASSEYGPGSSEQFF.

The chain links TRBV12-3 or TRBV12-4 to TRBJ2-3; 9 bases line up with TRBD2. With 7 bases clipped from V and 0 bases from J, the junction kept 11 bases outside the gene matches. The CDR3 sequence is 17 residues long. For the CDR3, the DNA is TGTGCCAGCACTCCTTTGGCGGGAGGGCTCAGCACAGATACGCAGTATTTT. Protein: CASTPLAGGLSTDTQYF.

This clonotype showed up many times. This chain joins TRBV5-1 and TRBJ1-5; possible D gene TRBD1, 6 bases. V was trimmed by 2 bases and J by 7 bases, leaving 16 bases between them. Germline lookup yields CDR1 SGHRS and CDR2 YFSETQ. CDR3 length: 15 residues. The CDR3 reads CASSFTGNEGQPQHF. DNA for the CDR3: TGCGCCAGCAGCTTTACAGGGAACGAAGGACAGCCCCAGCATTTT.

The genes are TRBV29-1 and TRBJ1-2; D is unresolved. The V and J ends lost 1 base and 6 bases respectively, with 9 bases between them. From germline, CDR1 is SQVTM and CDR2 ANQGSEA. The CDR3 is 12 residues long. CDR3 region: CSVEAEANGYTF. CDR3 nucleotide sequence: TGCAGCGTTGAAGCTGAAGCTAATGGCTACACCTTC.

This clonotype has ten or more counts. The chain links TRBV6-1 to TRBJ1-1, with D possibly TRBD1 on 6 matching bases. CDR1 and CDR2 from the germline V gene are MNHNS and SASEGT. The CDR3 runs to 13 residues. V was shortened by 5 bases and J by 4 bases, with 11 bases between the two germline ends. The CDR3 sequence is CASSWTAPTEAFF. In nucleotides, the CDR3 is TGTGCCAGCAGTTGGACAGCGCCCACTGAAGCTTTCTTT.